This record concerns one T cell receptor beta chain sequence. CDR1 is LGHNA, CDR2 YNFKEQ, per germline. With 4 bases clipped from V and 5 bases from J, the junction kept 13 bases outside the gene matches. The CDR3 spans 19 residues. These data originate in a study of blood T cell repertoires in COVID-19. For the study at large: Samples representing acute and convalescent COVID-19 were sourced from the United States, Italy and Spain. T cells, B-cell-depleted T cells, or PBMCs provided the cDNA or gDNA that served as material.

Under the authors' procedure: From reference gene primer amplification, estimates of nucleated cell counts were derived. Method: immunoSEQ multiplex PCR; TCRdb's copy keeps in-frame clones and lacks some. V and J calls and clone size are copied from that table; D and trimming were computed from the DNA. The top ten hold around 3.7% of the sample, which has roughly 130,000 clones, about 88% seen once. The chain employs TRBV4-2 and TRBJ2-1; 14 nucleotides match TRBD2. The sequence was obtained from a man aged 45 to 65 with active COVID-19. The specimen sequenced was peripheral blood. CDR3 DNA: TGTGCCAGCAGCCGGGGGGGGACTAGCGGGAGCGTTAACCACAATGAGCAGTTCTTC. This encodes CASSRGGTSGSVNHNEQFF.